This TCR beta chain is from a study of blood T cell repertoires in COVID-19. Each recovered donor of Cohort 3 presented with two negative PCRs, clearance, or symptom resolution. Data came from immunoSEQ multiplex PCR; TCRdb stores just in-frame clones and leaves some out. The sample yields some 200,000 clones, roughly 82% seen once. Germline V gene lookup returns CDR1 MNHNY and CDR2 SVGAGI (reference sequence). The J segment lost 8 bases and the V segment lost 3 bases, leaving 10 bases of the junction unmatched. CDR3 size: 15 residues. The source of this sequence is a man in his forties or fifties who had recovered from COVID-19. The source material was PBMCs or T cells enriched from blood (not recorded which). This rearrangement joins TRBV6-6 to TRBJ1-2, with 9 bases identical to TRBD1. CDR3 residues: CASSYPQKQGAGYTF. The CDR3 nucleotides are TGTGCCAGCAGTTATCCCCAGAAACAGGGGGCAGGCTACACCTTC.